The clone carrying this T cell receptor beta chain is a singleton in its sample. What it recognizes is unknown. Genomic DNA per cell subset filled all wells of several immunoSEQ plates. The assay was immunoSEQ multiplex PCR, and TCRdb's table has in-frame clones only and misses some. The data show some 2.1 million clones, 93% seen once. These data come from a study of shared clonotypes between healthy human individuals. Study-level information: Samples came from two female and a few male donors aged 18 to 49.

Terminally differentiated effector memory CD45RA+ cells were excluded by CCR7 positive selection of CD45RO-negative cells. Study results and caveats: Generation probabilities were higher for clonotypes shared across all four sorted-subset donors than for unshared ones. Richness estimates generally favored naive over memory subsets.

Sequenced sample: naive CD8+ T cells from PBMCs. The sequence was obtained from a man aged 18-30 years in good health. Some clones in this sample may be carry-over from other donors' samples.

The CDR3 protein is CASSSPGGAGSTEAFF. CDR3 bases: TGTGCCAGCAGCTCCCCCGGTGGGGCAGGGAGCACTGAAGCTTTCTTT. The V and J genes are TRBV7-2 and TRBJ1-1; D is perhaps TRBD1 (5 bases). CDR3 length equals 16 residues. CDR1 SGHTA and CDR2 FQGNSA come from the germline V gene. Trimming cost V 4 bases and J 4 bases, with 19 bases left between them.